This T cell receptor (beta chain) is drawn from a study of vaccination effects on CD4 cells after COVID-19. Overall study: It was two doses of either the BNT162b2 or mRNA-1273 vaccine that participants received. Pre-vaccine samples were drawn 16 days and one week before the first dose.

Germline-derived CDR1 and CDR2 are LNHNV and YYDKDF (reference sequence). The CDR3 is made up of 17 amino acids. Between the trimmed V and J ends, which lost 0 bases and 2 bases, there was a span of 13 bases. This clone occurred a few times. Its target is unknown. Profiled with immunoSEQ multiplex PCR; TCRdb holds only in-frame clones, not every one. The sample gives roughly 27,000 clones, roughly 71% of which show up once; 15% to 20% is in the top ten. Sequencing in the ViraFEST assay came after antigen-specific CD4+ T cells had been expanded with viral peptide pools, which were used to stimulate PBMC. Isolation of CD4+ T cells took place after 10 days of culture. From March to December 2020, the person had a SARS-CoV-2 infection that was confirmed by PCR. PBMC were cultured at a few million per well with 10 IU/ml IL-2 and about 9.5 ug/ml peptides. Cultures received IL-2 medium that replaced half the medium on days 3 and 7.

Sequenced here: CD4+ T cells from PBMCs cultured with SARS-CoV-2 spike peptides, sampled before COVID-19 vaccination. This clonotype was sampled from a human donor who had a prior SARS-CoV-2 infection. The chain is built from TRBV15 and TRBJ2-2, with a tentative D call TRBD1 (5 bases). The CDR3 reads CATSRDSQGHNTGELFF. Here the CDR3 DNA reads TGTGCCACCAGCAGAGATTCTCAGGGTCATAACACCGGGGAGCTGTTTTTT.